Sequencing of this T cell receptor (beta chain) was carried out in a study of cytomegalovirus exposure and HLA in healthy donors. Everyone who donated was a healthy bone marrow donor. The CDR3 sequence is 15 residues long. The germline V gene encodes CDR1 SGHTA and CDR2 FQGTGA. Trimming removed 5 bases at V and 5 bases at J, with 18 bases between. The PCR contained 60 Vbeta and 13 Jbeta primers. Assay used: immunoSEQ multiplex PCR; TCRdb lists only in-frame clones, some missing. The sample lists 100,000 to 150,000 clones, roughly 70% occurring once. The rearrangement uses TRBV7-3 and TRBJ1-2; possible D gene TRBD1, 5 bases. Sequencing used PBMCs. This clonotype was sampled from a woman aged 40 to 50 in good health and CMV-seropositive. The CDR3 DNA follows: TGTGCCAGCAGCCGAACGGGGGACCCCGTTTATGGCTACACCTTC. Translated, it gives CASSRTGDPVYGYTF. The variable domain in full, with the rest retrieved from reference TRBV7-3 and TRBJ1-2, is GAGVSQTPSNKVTEKGKYVELRCDPISGHTALYWYRQSLGQGPEFLIYFQGTGAADDSGLPNDRFFAVRPEGSVSTLKIQRTERGDSAVYLCASSRTGDPVYGYTFGSGTRLTVV.